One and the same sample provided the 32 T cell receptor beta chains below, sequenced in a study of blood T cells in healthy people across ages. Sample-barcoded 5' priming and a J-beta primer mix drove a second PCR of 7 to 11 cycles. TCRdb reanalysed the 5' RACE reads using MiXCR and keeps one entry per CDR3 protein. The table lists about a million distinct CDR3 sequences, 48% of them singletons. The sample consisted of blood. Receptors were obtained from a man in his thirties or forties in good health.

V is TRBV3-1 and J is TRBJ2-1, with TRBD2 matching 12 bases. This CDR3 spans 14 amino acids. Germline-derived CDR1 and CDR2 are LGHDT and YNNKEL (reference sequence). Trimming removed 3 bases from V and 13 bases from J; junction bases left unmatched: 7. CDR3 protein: CASSQFSSGGDQFF. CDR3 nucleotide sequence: TGTGCCAGCAGCCAGTTTTCTAGCGGGGGGGACCAGTTCTTC.

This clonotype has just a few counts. The DNA of the CDR3 is TGTGCCAGCAGCCAAGATACGGCGACCACAGATACGCAGTATTTT. Protein product: CASSQDTATTDTQYF. This chain uses TRBV4-2 with TRBJ2-3; D uncertain. This CDR3 is built from 15 residues. The ends were cut back, 0 bases at V and 2 bases at J, with 9 bases in the middle. Germline V gives CDR1 LGHNA, CDR2 YNFKEQ.

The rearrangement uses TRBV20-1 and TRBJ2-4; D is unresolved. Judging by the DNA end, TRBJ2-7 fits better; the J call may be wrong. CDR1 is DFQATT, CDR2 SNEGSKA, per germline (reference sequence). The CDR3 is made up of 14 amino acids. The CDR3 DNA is TGCAGTGCTAGTGAGCCACTCCCGCCCTACGAGCAGTACTTC. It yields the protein CSASEPLPPYEQYF.

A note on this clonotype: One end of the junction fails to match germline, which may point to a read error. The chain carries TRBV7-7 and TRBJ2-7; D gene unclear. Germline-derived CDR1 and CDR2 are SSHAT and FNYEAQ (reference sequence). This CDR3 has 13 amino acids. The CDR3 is CASSVTAEDGQYF. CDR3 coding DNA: TGTGCTAGCAGCGTAACGGCAGAGGACGGGCAGTACTTC.

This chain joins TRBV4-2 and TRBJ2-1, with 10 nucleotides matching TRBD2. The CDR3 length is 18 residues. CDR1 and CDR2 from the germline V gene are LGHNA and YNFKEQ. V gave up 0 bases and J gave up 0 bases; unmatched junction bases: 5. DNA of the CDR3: TGTGCCAGCAGCCAAGAGGGGCAGCGGGGGGGCTCCTACAATGAGCAGTTCTTC. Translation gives CASSQEGQRGGSYNEQFF.

The CDR3 sequence: CASSDPGLIKNIQYF. The CDR3 DNA reads TGTGCCAGCAGTGACCCGGGACTTATTAAAAACATTCAGTACTTC. The chain employs TRBV2 and TRBJ2-4, with D tentatively TRBD2 (6 bases). Deletions cut 3 bases from V and 4 bases from J, with 13 bases between. The CDR3 covers 15 residues. Germline assignment: CDR1 SNHLY and CDR2 FYNNEI.

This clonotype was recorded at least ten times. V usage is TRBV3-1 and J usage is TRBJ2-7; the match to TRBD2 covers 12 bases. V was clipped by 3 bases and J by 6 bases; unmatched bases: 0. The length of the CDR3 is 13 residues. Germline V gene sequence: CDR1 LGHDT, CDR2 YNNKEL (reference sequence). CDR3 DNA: TGTGCCAGCAGCCAGACTAGCGGGGGCGAGCAGTACTTC. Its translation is CASSQTSGGEQYF.

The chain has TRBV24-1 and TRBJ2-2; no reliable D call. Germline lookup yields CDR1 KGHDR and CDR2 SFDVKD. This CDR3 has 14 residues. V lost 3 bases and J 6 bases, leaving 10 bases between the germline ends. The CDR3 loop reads CATSDVTEAGELFF. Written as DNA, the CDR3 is TGTGCCACCAGTGATGTGACTGAGGCCGGGGAGCTGTTTTTT.

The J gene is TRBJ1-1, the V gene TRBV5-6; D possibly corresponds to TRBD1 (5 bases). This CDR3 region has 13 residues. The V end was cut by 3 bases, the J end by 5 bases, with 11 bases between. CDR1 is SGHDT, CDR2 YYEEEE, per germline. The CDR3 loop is CASSWGTATEAFF. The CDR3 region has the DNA TGTGCCAGCAGCTGGGGGACGGCAACTGAAGCTTTCTTT. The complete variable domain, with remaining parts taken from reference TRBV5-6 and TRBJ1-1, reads DAGVTQSPTHLIKTRGQQVTLRCSPKSGHDTVSWYQQALGQGPQFIFQYYEEEERQRGNFPDRFSGHQFPNYSSELNVNALLLGDSALYLCASSWGTATEAFFGQGTRLTVV.

The CDR3 nucleotides read TGTGCCAGCAGCTCCGACGCCGTACAGGAGAATGGCTACACCTTC. This sequence encodes CASSSDAVQENGYTF. The rearrangement links TRBV7-2 to TRBJ1-2; TRBD1 is a possible D gene (5 bases). The CDR3 has 15 residues. The germline V gene encodes CDR1 SGHTA and CDR2 FQGNSA. Trimming removed 4 bases at V and 6 bases at J, with 18 bases between.

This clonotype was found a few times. CDR3 nucleotide sequence: TGTGCCAGCAGCCCACTAGAAATCTCCTACAATGAGCAGTTCTTC. Translation gives CASSPLEISYNEQFF. The rearrangement joins TRBV14 to TRBJ2-1; tentatively, D is TRBD2 (5 bases). The CDR3 contains 15 residues. V gave up 4 bases and J gave up 0 bases, with 10 bases separating them. The V gene's germline CDR1 is SGHDN and CDR2 FVKESK.

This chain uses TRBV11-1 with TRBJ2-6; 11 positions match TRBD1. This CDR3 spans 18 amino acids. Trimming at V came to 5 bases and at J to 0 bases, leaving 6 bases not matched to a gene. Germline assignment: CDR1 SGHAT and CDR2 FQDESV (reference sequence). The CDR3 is CASSPRDRGVSGANVLTF. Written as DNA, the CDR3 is TGTGCCAGCAGCCCCCGGGACAGGGGGGTCTCTGGGGCCAACGTCCTGACTTTC.

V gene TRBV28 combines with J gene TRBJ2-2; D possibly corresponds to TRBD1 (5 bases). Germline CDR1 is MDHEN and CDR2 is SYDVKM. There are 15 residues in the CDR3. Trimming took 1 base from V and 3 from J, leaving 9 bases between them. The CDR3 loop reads CASSLYRTYTGELFF. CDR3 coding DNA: TGTGCCAGCAGTTTATACAGGACCTACACCGGGGAGCTGTTTTTT.

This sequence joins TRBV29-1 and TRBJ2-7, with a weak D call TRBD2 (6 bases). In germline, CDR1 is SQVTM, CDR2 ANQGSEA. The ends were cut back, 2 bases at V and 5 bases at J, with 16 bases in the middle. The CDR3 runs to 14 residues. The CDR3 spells CSVETRDSLNEQYF. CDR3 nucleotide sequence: TGCAGCGTTGAAACCCGGGACTCGCTGAACGAGCAGTACTTC.

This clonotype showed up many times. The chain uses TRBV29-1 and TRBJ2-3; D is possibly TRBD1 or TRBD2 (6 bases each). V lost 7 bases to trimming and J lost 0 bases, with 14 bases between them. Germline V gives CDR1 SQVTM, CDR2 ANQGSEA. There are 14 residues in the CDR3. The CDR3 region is CSARGTFSTDTQYF. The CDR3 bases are TGCAGCGCCCGCGGGACATTTAGCACAGATACGCAGTATTTT.

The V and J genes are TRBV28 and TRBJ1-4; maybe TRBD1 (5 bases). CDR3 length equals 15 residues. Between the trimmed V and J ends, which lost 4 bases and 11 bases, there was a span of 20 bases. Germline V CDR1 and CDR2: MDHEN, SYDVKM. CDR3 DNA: TGTGCCAGCAGTTCCCCGGGACCCGATATGACGAAACTGTTTTTT. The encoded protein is CASSSPGPDMTKLFF.

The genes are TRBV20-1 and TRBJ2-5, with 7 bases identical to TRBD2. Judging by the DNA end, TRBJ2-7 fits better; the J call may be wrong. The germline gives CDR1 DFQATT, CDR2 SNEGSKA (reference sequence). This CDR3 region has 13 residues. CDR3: CSVGQAGLHEQYF. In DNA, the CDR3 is TGCAGTGTAGGACAAGCGGGGCTTCACGAGCAGTACTTC.

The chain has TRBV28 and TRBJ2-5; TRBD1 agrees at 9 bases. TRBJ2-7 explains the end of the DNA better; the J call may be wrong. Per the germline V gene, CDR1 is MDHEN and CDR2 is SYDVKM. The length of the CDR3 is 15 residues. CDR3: CASTLQGARFYEQYF. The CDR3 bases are TGTGCCAGCACTCTACAGGGGGCTCGTTTCTACGAGCAGTACTTC.

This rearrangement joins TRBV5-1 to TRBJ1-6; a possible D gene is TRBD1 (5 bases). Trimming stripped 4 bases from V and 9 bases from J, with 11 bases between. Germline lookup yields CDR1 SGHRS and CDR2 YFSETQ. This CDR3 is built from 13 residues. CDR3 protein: CASSEDQGSPLHF. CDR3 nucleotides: TGCGCCAGCAGCGAGGACCAGGGTTCACCCCTCCACTTT.

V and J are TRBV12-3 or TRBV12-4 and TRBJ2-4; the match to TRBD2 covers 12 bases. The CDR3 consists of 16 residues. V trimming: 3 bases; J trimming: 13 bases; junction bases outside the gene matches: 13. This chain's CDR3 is CASSFGLAGGPNEQYF. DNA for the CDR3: TGTGCCAGCAGTTTCGGCCTAGCGGGGGGGCCAAATGAGCAGTACTTC.

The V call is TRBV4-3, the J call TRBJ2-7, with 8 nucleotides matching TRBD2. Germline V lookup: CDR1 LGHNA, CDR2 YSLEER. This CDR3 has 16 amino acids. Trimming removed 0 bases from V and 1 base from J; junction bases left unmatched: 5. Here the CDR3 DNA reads TGCGCCAGCAGCCAAGATCGGGCTAGCGGGTCCTACGAGCAGTACTTC. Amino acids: CASSQDRASGSYEQYF.

CDR3 sequence reads: CASSQSTGIEQYF. In DNA form, the CDR3 reads TGTGCCAGCAGCCAGTCGACGGGCATCGAGCAGTACTTC. The chain uses TRBV3-1 and TRBJ2-7; D is uncertain. CDR3 length: 13 residues. Trimming shortened V by 3 bases and J by 6 bases, and 12 bases separated the two germline ends. In germline, CDR1 is LGHDT, CDR2 YNNKEL (reference sequence).

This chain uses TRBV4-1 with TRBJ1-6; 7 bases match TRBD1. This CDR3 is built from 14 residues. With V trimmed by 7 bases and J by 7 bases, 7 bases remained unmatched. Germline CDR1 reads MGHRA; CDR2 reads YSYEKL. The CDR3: CASTDRAANSPLHF. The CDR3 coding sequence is TGCGCCAGCACCGACAGGGCGGCGAATTCACCCCTCCACTTT.

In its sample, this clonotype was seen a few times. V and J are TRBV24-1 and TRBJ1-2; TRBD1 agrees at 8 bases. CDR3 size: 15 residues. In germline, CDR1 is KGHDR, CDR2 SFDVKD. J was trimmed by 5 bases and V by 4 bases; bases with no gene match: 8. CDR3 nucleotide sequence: TGTGCCACCAGTGACCCCGGACAGGGCGAGTATGGCTACACCTTC. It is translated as CATSDPGQGEYGYTF.

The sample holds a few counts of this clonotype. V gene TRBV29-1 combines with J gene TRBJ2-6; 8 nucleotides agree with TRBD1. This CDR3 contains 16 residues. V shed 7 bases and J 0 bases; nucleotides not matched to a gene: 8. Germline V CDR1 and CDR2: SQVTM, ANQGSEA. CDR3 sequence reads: CSAGQGFSSGANVLTF. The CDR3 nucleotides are TGCAGCGCCGGACAGGGTTTTTCCTCTGGGGCCAACGTCCTGACTTTC. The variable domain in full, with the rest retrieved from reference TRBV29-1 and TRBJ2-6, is SAVISQKPSRDICQRGTSLTIQCQVDSQVTMMFWYRQQPGQSLTLIATANQGSEATYESGFVIDKFPISRPNLTFSTLTVSNMSPEDSSIYLCSAGQGFSSGANVLTFGAGSRLTVL.

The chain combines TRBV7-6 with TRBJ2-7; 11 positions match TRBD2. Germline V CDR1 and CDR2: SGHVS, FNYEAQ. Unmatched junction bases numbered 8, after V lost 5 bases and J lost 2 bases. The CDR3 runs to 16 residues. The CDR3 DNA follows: TGTGCCAGCAGCCCCCTGGGGACTAGCGGAACCTACGAGCAGTACTTC. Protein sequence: CASSPLGTSGTYEQYF.

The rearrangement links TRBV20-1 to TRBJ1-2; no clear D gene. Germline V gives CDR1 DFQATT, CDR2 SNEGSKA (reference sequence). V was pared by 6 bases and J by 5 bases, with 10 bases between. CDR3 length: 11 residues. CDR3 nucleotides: TGCAGTGCGATCAACCAATATGGCTACACCTTC. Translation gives CSAINQYGYTF.

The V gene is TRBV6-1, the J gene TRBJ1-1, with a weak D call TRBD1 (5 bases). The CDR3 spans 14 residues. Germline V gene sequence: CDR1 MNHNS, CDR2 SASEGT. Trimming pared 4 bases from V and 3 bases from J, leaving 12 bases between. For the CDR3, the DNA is TGTGCCAGCAGTGCGTCAGGGCAGTACACTGAAGCTTTCTTT. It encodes CASSASGQYTEAFF.

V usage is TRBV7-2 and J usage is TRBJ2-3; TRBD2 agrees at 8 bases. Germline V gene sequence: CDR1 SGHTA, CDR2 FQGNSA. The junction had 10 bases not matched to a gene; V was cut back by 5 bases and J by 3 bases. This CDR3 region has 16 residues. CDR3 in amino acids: CASSPMPSGRTDTQYF. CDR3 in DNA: TGTGCCAGCAGCCCCATGCCCAGCGGGAGAACAGATACGCAGTATTTT.

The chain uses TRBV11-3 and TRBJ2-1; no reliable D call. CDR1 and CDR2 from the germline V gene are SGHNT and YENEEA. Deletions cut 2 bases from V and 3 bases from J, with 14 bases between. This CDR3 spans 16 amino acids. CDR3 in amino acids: CASSLLLGRFYNEQFF. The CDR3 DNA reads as TGTGCCAGCAGCTTATTGTTGGGCAGGTTCTACAATGAGCAGTTCTTC.

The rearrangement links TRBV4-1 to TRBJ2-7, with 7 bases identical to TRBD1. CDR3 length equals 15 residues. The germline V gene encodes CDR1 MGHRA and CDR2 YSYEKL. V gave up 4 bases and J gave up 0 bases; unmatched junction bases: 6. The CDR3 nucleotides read TGCGCCAGCAGCCGCTGGGACAGCGACTCCTACGAGCAGTACTTC. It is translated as CASSRWDSDSYEQYF.

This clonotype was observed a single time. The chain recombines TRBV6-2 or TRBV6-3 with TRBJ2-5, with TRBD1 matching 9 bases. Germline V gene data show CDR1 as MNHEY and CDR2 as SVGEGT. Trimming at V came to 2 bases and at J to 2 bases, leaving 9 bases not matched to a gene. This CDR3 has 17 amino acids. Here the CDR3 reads CASSYRRTGALQETQYF. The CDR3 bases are TGTGCCAGCAGTTACCGCCGGACAGGGGCCCTTCAAGAGACCCAGTACTTC.